The source of this T cell receptor beta chain is a study of brain T cells in children with intractable seizures. A remark on this clone: Its specificity is unknown.

The time point here: blood from clinic visit 5 months post-surgery; TSC patient then seizure free. Findings of the study overall: Pre- and post-surgery blood differed in depth, so pre-surgery absences may be undersampling.

The V gene end was trimmed by 0 bases and the J gene end by 0 bases; junction bases not matched to a gene: 9. From germline, CDR1 is MDHEN and CDR2 SYDVKM. The CDR3 totals 19 residues. Only in-frame clones appear in the TCRdb table, and some are missing; sequencing was by immunoSEQ multiplex PCR. The sample contains around 340,000 clones, roughly 93% of which appear only once. The sequence was collected from a boy in the first two years of life with tuberous sclerosis and intractable seizures. The rearrangement joins TRBV28 to TRBJ2-7, with 12 bases aligning to TRBD1. This material consisted of peripheral blood, taken around 5 months after surgery. The CDR3 bases are TGTGCCAGCAGTTTATGGGGACAGGGGGCCCTGGGGGGCTCCTACGAGCAGTACTTC. The encoded protein is CASSLWGQGALGGSYEQYF.